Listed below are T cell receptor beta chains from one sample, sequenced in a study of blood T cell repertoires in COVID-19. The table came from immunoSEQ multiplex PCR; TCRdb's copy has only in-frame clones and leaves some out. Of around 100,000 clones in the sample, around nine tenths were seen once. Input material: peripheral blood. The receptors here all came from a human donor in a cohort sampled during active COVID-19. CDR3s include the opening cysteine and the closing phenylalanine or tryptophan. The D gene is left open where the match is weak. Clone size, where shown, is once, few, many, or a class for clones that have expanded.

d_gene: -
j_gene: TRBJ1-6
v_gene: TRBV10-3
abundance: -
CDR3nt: TGTGCCATCAGTGAGTCGAGGGCGTACAGTAATTCACCCCTCCACTTT
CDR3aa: CAISESRAYSNSPLHF

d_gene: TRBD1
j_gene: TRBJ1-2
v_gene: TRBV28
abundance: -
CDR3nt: TGTGCCAGCAGTTTTACAGGGGTTGGCGGCTACACCTTC
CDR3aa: CASSFTGVGGYTF

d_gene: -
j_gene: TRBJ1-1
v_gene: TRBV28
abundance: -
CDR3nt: TGTGCCAGCAGTTTTCGGGAGATGAACACTGAAGCTTTCTTT
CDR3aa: CASSFREMNTEAFF

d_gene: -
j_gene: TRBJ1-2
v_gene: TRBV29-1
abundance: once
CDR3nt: TGCAGCGCCACCGACAGATTCAACTATGGCTACACCTTC
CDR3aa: CSATDRFNYGYTF

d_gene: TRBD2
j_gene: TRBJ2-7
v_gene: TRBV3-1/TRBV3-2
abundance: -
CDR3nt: TGTGCCAGCAGCCAACGGGGACTAGTCTACGAGCAGTACTTC
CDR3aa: CASSQRGLVYEQYF

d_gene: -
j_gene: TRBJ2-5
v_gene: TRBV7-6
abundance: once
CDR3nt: TGTGCCAGCAGCTCTGGGACTCGCACCCAAGAGACCCAGTACTTC
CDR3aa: CASSSGTRTQETQYF

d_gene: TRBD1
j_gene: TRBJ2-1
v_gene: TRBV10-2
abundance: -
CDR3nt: TGCGCCACCCTGACAGGGCCCAATGAGCAGTTCTTC
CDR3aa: CATLTGPNEQFF

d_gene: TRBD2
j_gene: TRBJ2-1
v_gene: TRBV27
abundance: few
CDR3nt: TGTGCCAGCAGTAGAGGGACTAGCGGGAACAATGAGCAGTTCTTC
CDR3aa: CASSRGTSGNNEQFF

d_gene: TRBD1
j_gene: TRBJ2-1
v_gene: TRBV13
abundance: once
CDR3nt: TGTGCCAGCAGCTTAGATCAGGGGGAATCCTACAATGAGCAGTTCTTC
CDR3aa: CASSLDQGESYNEQFF

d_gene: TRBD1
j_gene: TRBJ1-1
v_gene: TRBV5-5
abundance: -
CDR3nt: TGTGCCAGCAGCTTGGGGACAGGGAGTACTGAAGCTTTCTTT
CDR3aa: CASSLGTGSTEAFF

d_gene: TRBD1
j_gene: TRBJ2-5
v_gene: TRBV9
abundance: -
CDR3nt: TGTGCCAGCAGCGCGGCCTCCATCAGGGGGCAAGAGACCCAGTACTTC
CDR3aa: CASSAASIRGQETQYF

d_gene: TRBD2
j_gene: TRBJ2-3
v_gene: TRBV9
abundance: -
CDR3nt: TGTGCCAGCAGCGTAGGGGGGAGGGGACTACCGAGGGCAGATACGCAGTATTTT
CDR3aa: CASSVGGRGLPRADTQYF

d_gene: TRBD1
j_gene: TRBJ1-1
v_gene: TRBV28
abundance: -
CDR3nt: TGTGCCAGCACTAGAGGGGACAGGGATTCTGCTGAAGCTTTCTTT
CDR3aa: CASTRGDRDSAEAFF

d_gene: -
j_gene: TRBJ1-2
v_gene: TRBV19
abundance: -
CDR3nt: TGTGCCAGTAGTATTAGCAGACGGCCCTACACCTTC
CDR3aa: CASSISRRPYTF

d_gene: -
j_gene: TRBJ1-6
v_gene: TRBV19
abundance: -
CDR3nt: TGTGCCAGTAGTATGTTGCAGGGAAGCTCACCCCTCCACTTT
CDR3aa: CASSMLQGSSPLHF

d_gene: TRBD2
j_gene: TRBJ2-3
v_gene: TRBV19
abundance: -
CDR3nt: TGTGCCAGTAGTATTTCGGGGGGGCGTGCAGATACGCAGTATTTT
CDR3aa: CASSISGGRADTQYF

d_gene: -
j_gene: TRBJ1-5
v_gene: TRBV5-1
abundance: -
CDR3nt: TGCGCCAGCAGCTTGGGGGGGCGGGCGCCCCAGCATTTT
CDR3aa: CASSLGGRAPQHF

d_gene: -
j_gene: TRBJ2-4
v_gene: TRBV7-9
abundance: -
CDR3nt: TGTGCCAGCAGCTTATCCGGGGATGGCAACATTCAGTACTTC
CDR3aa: CASSLSGDGNIQYF

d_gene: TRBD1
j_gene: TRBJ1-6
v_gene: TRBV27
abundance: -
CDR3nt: TGTGCCAGCAGTCCCACAGGGGGCCACAATTCACCCCTCCACTTT
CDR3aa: CASSPTGGHNSPLHF

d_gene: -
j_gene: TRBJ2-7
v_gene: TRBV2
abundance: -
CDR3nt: TGTGCCACCCTACTTCCCCATCCTCACCTTTACGAGCAGTACTTC
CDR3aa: CATLLPHPHLYEQYF

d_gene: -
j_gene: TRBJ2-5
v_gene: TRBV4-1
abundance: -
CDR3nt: TGCGCCAGCAGCCAAGGGGTGGTACTACACCAAGAGACCCAGTACTTC
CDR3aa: CASSQGVVLHQETQYF

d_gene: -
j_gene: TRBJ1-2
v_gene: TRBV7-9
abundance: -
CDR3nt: TGTGCCAGCAGCTACGGGGAAACCTATGGCTACACCTTC
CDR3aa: CASSYGETYGYTF

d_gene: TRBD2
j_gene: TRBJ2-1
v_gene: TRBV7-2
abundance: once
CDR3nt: TGTGCCAGCAGCCCAGGGTTAGCGGGGAACAATGAGCAGTTCTTC
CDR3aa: CASSPGLAGNNEQFF

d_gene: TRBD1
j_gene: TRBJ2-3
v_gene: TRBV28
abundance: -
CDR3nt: TGTGCCAGCAGCCGACTACTTACAGGGGGGGATACGCAGTATTTT
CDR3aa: CASSRLLTGGDTQYF

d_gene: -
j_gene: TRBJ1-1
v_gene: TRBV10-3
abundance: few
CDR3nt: TGTGCCACTTCGGAGAAGGTGGTTACTGAAGCTTTCTTT
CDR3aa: CATSEKVVTEAFF

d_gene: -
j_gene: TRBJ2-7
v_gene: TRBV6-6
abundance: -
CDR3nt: TGTGCCAGCAGTTACTCGATTTGGGCAGGGTTGCACTTC
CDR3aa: CASSYSIWAGLHF

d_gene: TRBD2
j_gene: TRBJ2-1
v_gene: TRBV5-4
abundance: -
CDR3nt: TGTGCCAGCAGCTTGGCACTAGCGGGAGTTCGTAATGAGCAGTTCTTC
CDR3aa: CASSLALAGVRNEQFF

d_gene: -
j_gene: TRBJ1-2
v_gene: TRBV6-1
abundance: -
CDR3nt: TGTGCCAGCAGTGAAGGGCTCTATGGCTACACCTTC
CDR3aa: CASSEGLYGYTF

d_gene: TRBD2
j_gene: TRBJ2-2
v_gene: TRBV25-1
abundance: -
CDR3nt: TGTGCCAGCAGTCTGGGGGCTAGCGGGGGCCCCGGGGAGCTGTTTTTT
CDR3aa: CASSLGASGGPGELFF

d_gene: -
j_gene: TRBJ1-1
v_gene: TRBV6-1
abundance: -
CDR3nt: TGTGCCAGCAGCGAAGATGTTGGCAACACTGAAGCTTTCTTT
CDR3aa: CASSEDVGNTEAFF

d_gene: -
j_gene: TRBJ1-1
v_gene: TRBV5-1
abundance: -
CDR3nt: TGCGCCAGCAGCTTGGTGACAGGAACGAACACTGAAGCTTTCTTT
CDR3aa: CASSLVTGTNTEAFF

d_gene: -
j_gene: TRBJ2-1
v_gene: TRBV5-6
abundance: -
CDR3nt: TGTGCCAGCAGCTGGGCAGGGGACAATGAGCAGTTCTTC
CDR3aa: CASSWAGDNEQFF